These T cell receptor beta chains were read from a single sample in a study of blood T cells in healthy people across ages. TCRdb reanalysed the 5' RACE reads using MiXCR and keeps one entry per CDR3 protein. This table has 1.5 million to 1.8 million distinct CDR3 sequences, approximately 42% appearing once. Input material: blood. The source is a woman aged 18-29 years in good health. Each CDR3 is given with its conserved first and last residue. D genes are given only for firm matches. Clone size appears in some rows only: once, few, many, or a class for an expanded clone.

d_call	v_call	clone_size	j_call	cdr3_aa	cdr3_nt
NA	TRBV27	many	TRBJ2-7	CASSSGTKYEQYF	TGTGCCAGCAGTTCCGGGACAAAATACGAGCAGTACTTC
TRBD1	TRBV27	NA	TRBJ1-1	CASSRWTGRAFF	TGTGCCAGCAGCCGCTGGACAGGGCGGGCTTTCTTT
NA	TRBV21-1	few	TRBJ1-6	CASSKKVKDRCSTAYNSPLHF	TGTGCCAGCAGCAAAAAGGTTAAGGACAGATGCTCAACCGCGTATAATTCACCCCTCCACTTT
NA	TRBV20-1	NA	TRBJ2-2	CSAGANTGELFF	TGCAGTGCTGGGGCGAACACCGGGGAGCTGTTTTTT
TRBD1	TRBV4-2	many	TRBJ2-5	CASSHGDRQETQYF	TGTGCCAGCAGCCATGGGGACAGACAAGAGACCCAGTACTTC
TRBD1	TRBV29-1	few	TRBJ2-1	CSVEGQGMDEQFF	TGCAGCGTTGAGGGACAGGGGATGGATGAGCAGTTCTTC
NA	TRBV20-1	NA	TRBJ2-1	CSDRAPSYHYNEQFF	TGCAGTGATAGAGCCCCTAGCTACCACTACAATGAGCAGTTCTTC
NA	TRBV6-1	few	TRBJ1-5	CASSEASLPSGSAQHF	TGTGCCAGCAGTGAAGCGTCCCTCCCTTCAGGATCGGCCCAGCATTTT
TRBD2	TRBV7-2	NA	TRBJ2-1	CASSSRGSGGSNEQFF	TGTGCCAGCAGCTCCAGGGGTAGCGGGGGATCTAATGAGCAGTTCTTC
NA	TRBV27	few	TRBJ2-1	CASSYETGYNEQFF	TGTGCCAGCAGCTACGAAACAGGTTACAATGAGCAGTTCTTC
NA	TRBV20-1	NA	TRBJ2-5	CSARDRQGNQETQYF	TGCAGTGCTAGAGATCGCCAGGGCAACCAAGAGACCCAGTACTTC
NA	TRBV12-3/TRBV12-4	NA	TRBJ2-7	CASSSMQGSYEQYF	TGTGCCAGCAGTTCGATGCAGGGGTCCTACGAGCAGTACTTC
NA	TRBV7-9	many	TRBJ2-7	CASSLEFSYEQYF	TGTGCCAGCAGCTTAGAGTTCTCCTACGAGCAGTACTTC
NA	TRBV25-1	NA	TRBJ1-1	CASSEWDEYTEAFF	TGTGCCAGCAGTGAATGGGATGAATACACTGAAGCTTTCTTT
TRBD2	TRBV6-2/TRBV6-3	NA	TRBJ2-1	CASNDGAGEETQFF	TGTGCCAGCAACGACGGAGCGGGGGAAGAGACCCAGTTCTTC
NA	TRBV27	few	TRBJ2-7	CASSLSLDYEQYF	TGTGCCAGCAGTTTATCGTTGGACTACGAGCAGTACTTC
NA	TRBV5-6	few	TRBJ2-5	CASSLRQSSLRTQYF	TGTGCCAGCAGCTTGAGACAGAGTTCCCTCAGGACCCAGTACTTC
NA	TRBV29-1	few	TRBJ2-7	CSVEGPAGTPYEQYF	TGCAGCGTTGAAGGCCCAGCGGGTACCCCCTACGAGCAGTACTTC
TRBD1	TRBV28	NA	TRBJ2-1	CASSDRDRGLNEQFF	TGTGCCAGCAGCGACCGGGACAGGGGGCTGAATGAGCAGTTCTTC
NA	TRBV9	few	TRBJ1-1	CASSAPSRGTEAFF	TGTGCCAGCAGCGCTCCCTCGCGTGGCACTGAAGCTTTCTTT
NA	TRBV4-3	few	TRBJ2-1	CASSQSKRSAYNEQFF	TGCGCCAGCAGCCAATCTAAGCGCTCCGCTTACAATGAGCAGTTCTTC
NA	TRBV28	few	TRBJ2-5	CASSLRGALQETQYF	TGTGCCAGCAGTTTACGAGGGGCCCTACAAGAGACCCAGTACTTC
TRBD2	TRBV5-1	few	TRBJ2-1	CASSQRTSGAGEQFF	TGCGCCAGCAGCCAGAGGACTAGCGGGGCGGGTGAGCAGTTCTTC
NA	TRBV6-5	NA	TRBJ2-5	CASSYFREEWETQYF	TGTGCCAGCAGTTACTTCAGGGAGGAGTGGGAGACCCAGTACTTC
TRBD1	TRBV6-2/TRBV6-3	few	TRBJ2-7	CASQLGQGTYEQYF	TGTGCCAGCCAGTTGGGACAGGGTACCTACGAGCAGTACTTC
TRBD2	TRBV7-9	NA	TRBJ2-7	CASSRLGSGDYEQYF	TGTGCCAGCAGCAGGTTGGGTAGCGGGGACTACGAGCAGTACTTC
NA	TRBV7-2	NA	TRBJ2-7	CASSLATAYNEQYF	TGTGCCAGCAGCTTAGCCACAGCTTACAATGAGCAGTACTTC
NA	TRBV2	NA	TRBJ1-2	CASSVFNYGYTF	TGTGCCAGCAGTGTGTTTAACTATGGCTACACCTTC
NA	TRBV2	NA	TRBJ2-3	CASKAELTDTQYF	TGTGCCAGCAAGGCGGAACTCACAGATACGCAGTATTTT
NA	TRBV27	few	TRBJ1-2	CASNPLGAEAYYGYTF	TGTGCCAGCAACCCATTAGGGGCAGAAGCGTACTATGGCTACACCTTC
NA	TRBV7-2	NA	TRBJ2-1	CASSFDKGLNEQFF	TGTGCCAGCAGCTTCGACAAGGGTTTGAATGAGCAGTTCTTC
TRBD1	TRBV10-3	NA	TRBJ2-1	CAMGGQGSSGAHNEQFF	TGTGCCATGGGGGGACAGGGGTCCTCGGGGGCACACAATGAGCAGTTCTTC
NA	TRBV20-1	NA	TRBJ2-3	CSSEKRGDTQYF	TGCAGTTCCGAAAAGAGAGGGGATACGCAGTATTTT
TRBD1	TRBV5-5	NA	TRBJ2-1	CASSGDRGWGERFF	TGTGCCAGCAGCGGAGACAGGGGTTGGGGCGAGCGGTTCTTC
TRBD2	TRBV20-1	NA	TRBJ2-1	CSARDGTSCGEQFF	TGCAGTGCTAGAGATGGGACTAGTTGCGGTGAGCAGTTCTTC
TRBD1	TRBV7-2	NA	TRBJ1-1	CASSLGRDRGIMNTEAFF	TGTGCCAGCAGCTTAGGAAGGGACAGGGGAATTATGAACACTGAAGCTTTCTTT
TRBD2	TRBV7-6	few	TRBJ2-1	CASSTLAGAGNEQFF	TGTGCCAGCAGCACTCTAGCGGGAGCTGGCAATGAGCAGTTCTTC